Presented here are 18 T cell receptor beta chains from one specimen sequenced in a study of CD8 T cells in Susac syndrome. Random hexamers served to reverse transcribe roughly 0.5 to 1 ug RNA. Each CDR3 protein gets one entry after TCRdb re-called the immunoSEQ multiplex PCR reads with MiXCR. This table has some 260,000 distinct CDR3 sequences, approximately 85% appearing once. The sequenced material came from CD8+ T cells from PBMCs. These receptors were obtained from a human donor with multiple sclerosis.

The chain couples TRBV2 to TRBJ1-4; TRBD1 matches 8 bases. This CDR3 has 15 residues. V shed 5 bases, J shed 8 bases, and the junction held 10 bases outside the gene matches. Germline assignment: CDR1 SNHLY and CDR2 FYNNEI. For the CDR3, the DNA is TGTGCCAGCAGTAGCAGGGGGCTCCAATCCGAAAAACTGTTTTTT. Translated, it gives CASSSRGLQSEKLFF. Full variable domain (outside the CDR3, taken from reference TRBV2 and TRBJ1-4): EPEVTQTPSHQVTQMGQEVILRCVPISNHLYFYWYRQILGQKVEFLVSFYNNEISEKSEIFDDQFSVERPDGSNFTLKIRSTKLEDSAMYFCASSSRGLQSEKLFFGSGTQLSVL.

J is TRBJ2-1 and V is TRBV12-3 or TRBV12-4; perhaps TRBD2 as D (5 bases). CDR3 size: 15 residues. V was cut by 5 bases and J by 2 bases, with 13 bases left in between. CDR3 region: CASSRGVRAYNEQFF. The CDR3 DNA follows: TGTGCCAGCAGTCGTGGGGTGAGGGCCTACAATGAGCAGTTCTTC.

The chain employs TRBV9 and TRBJ2-1, with 9 bases lining up with TRBD1. This CDR3 spans 14 amino acids. The V gene end was trimmed by 4 bases and the J gene end by 7 bases; junction bases not matched to a gene: 6. Germline CDR1 and CDR2: SGDLS and YYNGEE. In DNA, the CDR3 is TGTGCCAGCAGCCCAACCGGGACAGGGAATGAGCAGTTCTTC. Amino acids: CASSPTGTGNEQFF.

This sequence joins TRBV6-1 and TRBJ2-1; 9 bases agree with TRBD2. The V segment lost 7 bases and the J segment 4 bases; nucleotides outside the gene matches: 11. This CDR3 has 16 amino acids. CDR1 is MNHNS, CDR2 SASEGT, per germline. In nucleotides, the CDR3 is TGTGCCAGCACCCCCATGGGACTAGCAGGTTACAATGAGCAGTTCTTC. Its protein is CASTPMGLAGYNEQFF.

The rearrangement uses TRBV30 and TRBJ1-5; unclear D gene. This CDR3 region has 14 residues. CDR1 GTSNPN and CDR2 SVGIG come from the germline V gene (reference sequence). V was cut by 1 base and J by 6 bases, with 13 bases left in between. The DNA for the CDR3 is TGTGCCTGGAGTGGACAAAGCCTCCGTCAGCCCCAGCATTTT. This translates into CAWSGQSLRQPQHF.

The rearrangement links TRBV4-2 to TRBJ2-2; D is perhaps TRBD1 or TRBD2 (6 bases each). This CDR3 region has 16 residues. Trimming pared 4 bases from V and 4 bases from J, leaving 16 bases between. CDR1 is LGHNA, CDR2 YNFKEQ, per germline. CDR3 DNA sequence: TGTGCCAGCAGCCTCGAGGGAGAGGGGGGCACCGGGGAGCTGTTTTTT. It translates to CASSLEGEGGTGELFF.

The chain recombines TRBV27 with TRBJ2-7; 14 bases fit TRBD2. The CDR3 is 19 residues long. With V trimmed by 4 bases and J by 4 bases, 15 bases remained unmatched. From germline, CDR1 is MNHEY and CDR2 SMNVEV (reference sequence). This CDR3 is CASSSQGTSGGWLGYEQYF. In DNA, the CDR3 is TGTGCCAGCAGTTCACAAGGGACTAGCGGGGGATGGCTGGGGTACGAGCAGTACTTC.

The chain combines TRBV28 with TRBJ2-7; TRBD1 is a possible D gene (5 bases). There are 13 residues in the CDR3. Germline V gene lookup returns CDR1 MDHEN and CDR2 SYDVKM. V lost 3 bases, J lost 6 bases, and 12 bases lay in between. Here the CDR3 reads CASSLGPRSEQYF. The CDR3 DNA sequence: TGTGCCAGCAGTTTGGGGCCCAGAAGCGAGCAGTACTTC.

This clonotype was detected ten times or more. The genes are TRBV28 and TRBJ2-7; no firm D call. The ends were cut back, 6 bases at V and 2 bases at J, with 5 bases in the middle. From germline, CDR1 is MDHEN and CDR2 SYDVKM. The CDR3 is made up of 11 amino acids. The CDR3 is CASSSPYEQYF. The CDR3 region has the DNA TGTGCCAGCAGCTCCCCCTACGAGCAGTACTTC.

This chain joins TRBV3-1 and TRBJ2-7; D is undetermined. This CDR3 is 14 amino acids long. Trimming removed 0 bases from V and 2 bases from J, with 8 bases in between. Germline CDR1 reads LGHDT; CDR2 reads YNNKEL (reference sequence). CDR3 in amino acids: CASSQDMTTYEQYF. CDR3 DNA sequence: TGTGCCAGCAGCCAAGATATGACAACCTACGAGCAGTACTTC.

The CDR3 reads CASSLGPPNEKLFF. CDR3 nucleotide sequence: TGTGCCAGCAGCTTAGGACCACCTAATGAAAAACTGTTTTTT. V is TRBV7-9 and J is TRBJ1-4, with unresolved D. Germline V lookup: CDR1 SEHNR, CDR2 FQNEAQ (reference sequence). Trimming took 1 base from V and 3 from J, leaving 6 bases between them. There are 14 residues in the CDR3.

The V and J genes are TRBV28 and TRBJ2-1, with TRBD2 identical over 9 bases. Trimming cost V 6 bases and J 5 bases; bases outside gene matches: 8. The CDR3 contains 15 residues. Germline V gene sequence: CDR1 MDHEN, CDR2 SYDVKM. The CDR3 bases are TGTGCCAGCAGGACCGGGACTAGCATCAACAATGAGCAGTTCTTC. It encodes CASRTGTSINNEQFF.

This rearrangement joins TRBV11-2 to TRBJ1-4; D not certain. With 5 bases removed from V and 8 bases from J, the gap between germline ends came to 15 bases. This CDR3 has 14 amino acids. CDR1 and CDR2 (germline): SGHAT, FQNNGV. CDR3 bases: TGTGCCAGCAGCCCTTCTGTACGGCGAGAAAAACTGTTTTTT. Amino acids: CASSPSVRREKLFF.

The chain joins TRBV10-3 to TRBJ2-2; D is undetermined. The CDR3 is 14 amino acids. Germline V gene data show CDR1 as ENHRY and CDR2 as SYGVKD. V lost 8 bases and J lost 3, with 13 bases in between. CDR3 DNA: TGTGCCATCCACTCAGACTCGTACACCGGGGAGCTGTTTTTT. This gives the protein CAIHSDSYTGELFF.

This chain uses TRBV7-9 with TRBJ2-3; TRBD2 matches at 9 bases. Trimming took 5 bases from V and 0 from J; bases not matched to a gene: 6. This CDR3 has 16 amino acids. Germline CDR1 reads SEHNR; CDR2 reads FQNEAQ (reference sequence). The CDR3 DNA is TGTGCCAGCAGCCGGACTAGCGCTGAGAGCACAGATACGCAGTATTTT. Encoded protein: CASSRTSAESTDTQYF.

This chain uses TRBV6-5 with TRBJ2-4; 9 bases match TRBD1. The germline V gene encodes CDR1 MNHEY and CDR2 SVGAGI. Trimming cost V 7 bases and J 4 bases; bases outside gene matches: 8. This CDR3 spans 15 amino acids. CDR3 in DNA: TGTGCCAGCACCGACAGGACAGGGGCAAAAAACATTCAGTACTTC. Encoded protein: CASTDRTGAKNIQYF.

In this sample, this clonotype turned up a few times. The chain uses TRBV6-1 and TRBJ2-7, with D possibly being TRBD1 (6 bases). In germline, CDR1 is MNHNS, CDR2 SASEGT. CDR3 length equals 13 residues. V was shortened by 3 bases and J by 3 bases, with 9 bases between the two germline ends. CDR3 residues: CASSDGRGYEQYF. DNA for the CDR3: TGTGCCAGCAGTGATGGCAGGGGCTACGAGCAGTACTTC.

This rearrangement joins TRBV24-1 to TRBJ1-3; D is unclear. The CDR3 length is 14 residues. Germline CDR1 is KGHDR and CDR2 is SFDVKD. Trimming removed 4 bases from V and 0 bases from J, with 6 bases in between. The CDR3: CATSDSGSGNTIYF. CDR3 in DNA: TGTGCCACCAGTGACTCGGGCTCTGGAAACACCATATATTTT.